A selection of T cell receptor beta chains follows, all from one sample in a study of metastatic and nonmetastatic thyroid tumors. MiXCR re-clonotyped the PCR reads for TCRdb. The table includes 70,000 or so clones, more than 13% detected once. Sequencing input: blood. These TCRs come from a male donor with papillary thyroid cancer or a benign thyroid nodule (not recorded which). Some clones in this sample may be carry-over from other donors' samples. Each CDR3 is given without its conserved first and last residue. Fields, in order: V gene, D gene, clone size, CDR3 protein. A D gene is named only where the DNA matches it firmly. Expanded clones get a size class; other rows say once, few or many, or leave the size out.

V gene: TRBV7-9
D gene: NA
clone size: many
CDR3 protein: ASSPSEANEKLF

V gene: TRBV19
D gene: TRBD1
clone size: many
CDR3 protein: ASSSRTGWYEQF

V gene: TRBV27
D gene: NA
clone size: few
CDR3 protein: ASSPQTNTEAF

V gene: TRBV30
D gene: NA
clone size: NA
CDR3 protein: AWSSQGGYT

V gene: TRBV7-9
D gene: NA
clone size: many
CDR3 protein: ASSLVRGRWGIRNQPQH

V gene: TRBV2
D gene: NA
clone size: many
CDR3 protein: ASNPREADTQY

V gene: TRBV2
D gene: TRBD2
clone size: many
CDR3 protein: ASSESPGLAANTGELF

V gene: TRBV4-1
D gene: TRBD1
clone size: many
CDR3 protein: ASSIGTGHGYT

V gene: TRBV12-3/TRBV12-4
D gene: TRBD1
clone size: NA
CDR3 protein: ASLWNGGTGASYT

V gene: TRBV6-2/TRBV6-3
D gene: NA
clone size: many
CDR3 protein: ASSYRGNSGNTIY

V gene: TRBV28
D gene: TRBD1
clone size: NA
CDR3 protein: ARSRQGVKYGYT

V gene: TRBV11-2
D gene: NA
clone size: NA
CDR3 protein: ASSSPPRLVISDTQY

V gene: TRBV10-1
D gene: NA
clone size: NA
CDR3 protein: ASSMSGRVGRWSRTDTQY

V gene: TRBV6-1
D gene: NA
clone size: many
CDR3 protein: ASSTGTSYNEQF

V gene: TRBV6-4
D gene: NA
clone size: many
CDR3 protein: ASKVRWDARLAKNIQY

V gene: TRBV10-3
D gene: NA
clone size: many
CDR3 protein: AISEREGAEAF

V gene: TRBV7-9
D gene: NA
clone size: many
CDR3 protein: ASSLGGVNYGYT

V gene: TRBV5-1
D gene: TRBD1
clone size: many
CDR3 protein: ASSLSGTGRNTEAF

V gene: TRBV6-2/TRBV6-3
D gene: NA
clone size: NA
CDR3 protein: ASSHLESTDTQY

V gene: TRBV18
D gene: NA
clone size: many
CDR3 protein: ASSPGLGANTEAF

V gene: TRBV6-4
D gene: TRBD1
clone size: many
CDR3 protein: ASRGTGVNEQF

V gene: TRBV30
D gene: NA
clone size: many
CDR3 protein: AWGGSNQPQH

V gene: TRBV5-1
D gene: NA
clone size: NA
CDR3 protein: ASSLSALGYEQY

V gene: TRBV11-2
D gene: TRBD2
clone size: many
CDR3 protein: ASSLVSLAGGSTDTQY

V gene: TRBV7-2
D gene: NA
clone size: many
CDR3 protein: ASSSYAQTGYEQY

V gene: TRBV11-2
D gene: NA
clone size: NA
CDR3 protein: ASSLGRDYGYT

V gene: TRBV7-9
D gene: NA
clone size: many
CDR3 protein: ASSLQGTGELF

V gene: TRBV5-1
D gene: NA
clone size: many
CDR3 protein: ASSLVAGTTDTQY

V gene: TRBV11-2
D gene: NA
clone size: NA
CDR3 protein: ASSSRGESEQF

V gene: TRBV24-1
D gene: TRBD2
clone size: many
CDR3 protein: ATSDPAGLAGPSNTGELF

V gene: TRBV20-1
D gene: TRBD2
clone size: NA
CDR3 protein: SASDPGGSSYEQY

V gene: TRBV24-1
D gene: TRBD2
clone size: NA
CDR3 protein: ATSDSQLAGGPLEQY

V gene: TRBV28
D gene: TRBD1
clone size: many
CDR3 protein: ASRYTGGKGSGNTIY

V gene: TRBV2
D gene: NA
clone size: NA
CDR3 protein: ASSSGTDTQY

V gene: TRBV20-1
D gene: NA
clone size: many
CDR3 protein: SARDWGRQETQY

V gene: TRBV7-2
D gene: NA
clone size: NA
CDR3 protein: ASSSGLNTEAF

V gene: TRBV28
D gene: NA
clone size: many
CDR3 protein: ASSSPQTEANYGYT